The 27 T cell receptor beta chains presented below share a single source sample, sequenced in a study of control samples from healthy donors and cancer patients (dated by TCRdb to 2018 to 2020). The library came from the immunoSEQ multiplex PCR assay. Here the immuneACCESS table is served through TCRdb, limited to in-frame sequences with V and J called. Missing clones are a known gap in these copies; in checked studies unresolved V genes cover under half, and the rest lacks a known reason. This sample has some 90,000 clones in its table, and 85% to 90% of those were observed once. The leading ten clones occupy around 1.3% of the sample. Sequenced sample: blood. The receptor set was obtained from a woman in her 50s in good health.

The chain carries TRBV5-6 and TRBJ1-1, with D perhaps TRBD1 (6 bases). CDR1 and CDR2 (germline): SGHDT, YYEEEE. The CDR3 spans 11 residues. Deletions cut 6 bases from V and 6 bases from J, with 9 bases between. CDR3 sequence (DNA): TGTGCCAGCAACAGGGACGCTGAAGCTTTCTTT. Encoded protein: CASNRDAEAFF.

This chain uses TRBV5-1 with TRBJ1-2, with D hard to call. Germline V gene sequence: CDR1 SGHRS, CDR2 YFSETQ. Between the trimmed V and J ends, which lost 0 bases and 1 base, there was a span of 1 base. The CDR3 has 12 residues. CDR3 protein: CASSLGNYGYTF. CDR3 DNA: TGCGCCAGCAGCTTGGGTAACTATGGCTACACCTTC.

This chain links TRBV4-2 with TRBJ2-2; no firm D call. V gave up 0 bases and J gave up 0 bases, with 8 bases separating them. The germline V gene has CDR1 LGHNA and CDR2 YNFKEQ. The CDR3 loop spans 16 amino acids. The CDR3 here is CASSQEANPNTGELFF. CDR3 bases: TGTGCCAGCAGCCAAGAAGCGAACCCGAACACCGGGGAGCTGTTTTTT.

This chain connects TRBV28 to TRBJ1-1; D is uncertain. Trimming stripped 8 bases from V and 6 bases from J, with 16 bases between. The germline gives CDR1 MDHEN, CDR2 SYDVKM. There are 13 residues in the CDR3. Written as DNA, the CDR3 is TGTGCCAGCGATAATCGGCAGAAACCTGAAGCTTTCTTT. It codes for CASDNRQKPEAFF.

This clone was counted a single time. The chain carries TRBV7-2 and TRBJ2-7; weak D call: TRBD1 (5 bases). Germline CDR1 reads SGHTA; CDR2 reads FQGNSA. The V end was cut by 2 bases, the J end by 0 bases, with 11 bases between. This CDR3 contains 15 residues. The CDR3 loop reads CASSLQGTYSYEQYF. In DNA, the CDR3 is TGTGCCAGCAGCTTACAGGGAACTTACTCCTACGAGCAGTACTTC.

This clone was seen once. The DNA of the CDR3 is TGTGCCAGCAGCTTAGAGGGACAGGGGGCAGAGTACACCATATATTTT. This encodes CASSLEGQGAEYTIYF. V and J are TRBV7-2 and TRBJ1-3; 12 bases map to TRBD1. The germline gives CDR1 SGHTA, CDR2 FQGNSA. J was trimmed by 8 bases and V by 1 base; bases with no gene match: 6. This CDR3 is built from 16 residues.

The V and J genes are TRBV6-6 and TRBJ1-2; no definite D call. The CDR3 is made up of 13 amino acids. The V end was cut by 5 bases, the J end by 0 bases, with 7 bases between. Looked up from germline, CDR1 is MNHNY and CDR2 is SVGAGI (reference sequence). CDR3 nucleotides: TGTGCCAGCAGTCCGGCCTCTAACTATGGCTACACCTTC. Residues: CASSPASNYGYTF.

The chain employs TRBV27 and TRBJ2-7; D remains unclear. Germline V gives CDR1 MNHEY, CDR2 SMNVEV (reference sequence). Trimming cost V 2 bases and J 3 bases, with 8 bases left between them. The CDR3 spans 13 residues. In nucleotides, the CDR3 is TGTGCCAGCAGTTTAAGGACCGACTACGAGCAGTACTTC. Amino acids: CASSLRTDYEQYF.

The V gene is TRBV29-1, the J gene TRBJ1-2, with 8 positions matching TRBD1. Per germline, CDR1 SQVTM and CDR2 ANQGSEA. The CDR3 loop spans 15 amino acids. Trimming removed 7 bases from V and 2 bases from J; junction bases left unmatched: 12. CDR3 DNA sequence: TGCAGCGCCCCGGACAGGGAGGGTCGCAACTATGGCTACACCTTC. It is translated as CSAPDREGRNYGYTF.

The gene calls are TRBV6-2 or TRBV6-3 and TRBJ2-2; D possibly corresponds to TRBD2 (5 bases). With 2 bases removed from V and 3 bases from J, the gap between germline ends came to 10 bases. The germline V gene encodes CDR1 MNHEY and CDR2 SVGEGT. This CDR3 is 15 amino acids long. CDR3 amino acids: CASSYPPGYTGELFF. For the CDR3, the DNA is TGTGCCAGCAGTTACCCTCCGGGGTACACCGGGGAGCTGTTTTTT.

The V and J genes are TRBV2 and TRBJ1-1, with 7 bases identical to TRBD1. The ends lost 6 bases at V and 0 bases at J; junction bases unmatched: 7. CDR3 length equals 15 residues. CDR1 and CDR2 from the germline V gene are SNHLY and FYNNEI. CDR3 coding DNA: TGTGCCAGCAGGTCCCTGACAGGGCTGAACACTGAAGCTTTCTTT. It encodes CASRSLTGLNTEAFF.

The rearrangement uses TRBV18 and TRBJ1-1; 8 bases map to TRBD1. CDR3 length: 17 amino acids. With 1 base clipped from V and 1 base from J, the junction kept 8 bases outside the gene matches. Germline lookup yields CDR1 KGHSH and CDR2 LQKENI. The CDR3 coding sequence is TGTGCCAGCTCACCACGTCAGGGACAGGCCTCGAACACTGAAGCTTTCTTT. Protein: CASSPRQGQASNTEAFF.

The chain couples TRBV7-9 to TRBJ2-3; D gene unclear. The germline CDR1 and CDR2 sequences are SEHNR and FQNEAQ (reference sequence). CDR3 length: 13 residues. Trimming removed 8 bases from V and 2 bases from J, with 11 bases in between. Written as DNA, the CDR3 is TGTGCCAGCCGCACCCTCCCCACAGATACGCAGTATTTT. Its protein product is CASRTLPTDTQYF.

This clone has only a few counts. The rearrangement joins TRBV4-1 to TRBJ2-2; 8 bases line up with TRBD2. The germline V gene encodes CDR1 MGHRA and CDR2 YSYEKL. This CDR3 contains 16 residues. J gave up 4 bases and V 2 bases, and 6 bases lay outside the gene matches. This CDR3 reads CASSQSPSGFTGELFF. CDR3 in DNA: TGCGCCAGCAGCCAAAGCCCTAGCGGGTTCACCGGGGAGCTGTTTTTT.

V gene TRBV18 combines with J gene TRBJ2-5; D call uncertain. Germline V lookup: CDR1 KGHSH, CDR2 LQKENI. The CDR3 totals 17 residues. V lost 6 bases and J 5 bases, leaving 25 bases between the germline ends. For the CDR3, the DNA is TGTGCCAGCTCCCCCCCTCCGGGTCAATCCCCGGGCGAGACCCAGTACTTC. It translates to CASSPPPGQSPGETQYF.

This clone has just one count. V usage is TRBV6-6 and J usage is TRBJ2-2, with 10 nucleotides matching TRBD2. Trimming cost V 10 bases and J 7 bases; bases outside gene matches: 12. Germline-derived CDR1 and CDR2 are MNHNY and SVGAGI (reference sequence). The CDR3 extends over 15 amino acids. The CDR3 here is CATPGLAGESGELFF. For the CDR3, the DNA is TGTGCCACCCCGGGCCTAGCGGGAGAAAGCGGGGAGCTGTTTTTT.

The J gene is TRBJ2-6, the V gene TRBV7-3, with D hard to call. Germline V gene sequence: CDR1 SGHTA, CDR2 FQGTGA. This CDR3 is built from 12 residues. The V end was cut by 6 bases, the J end by 3 bases, with 3 bases between. The CDR3 nucleotides are TGTGCCAGCAGTATTGGGGCCAACGTCCTGACTTTC. This encodes CASSIGANVLTF.

The chain joins TRBV4-3 to TRBJ2-3; no definite D call. CDR1 is LGHNA, CDR2 YSLEER, per germline. The V end was cut by 4 bases, the J end by 1 base, with 15 bases between. CDR3 length: 16 residues. The CDR3 region is CASSRRPSMGTDTQYF. The DNA for the CDR3 is TGCGCCAGCAGCCGCCGGCCCTCAATGGGCACAGATACGCAGTATTTT.

The rearrangement uses TRBV18 and TRBJ1-1, with a weak D call TRBD1 (6 bases). The germline V gene has CDR1 KGHSH and CDR2 LQKENI. The V end was cut by 3 bases, the J end by 1 base, with 15 bases between. The CDR3 covers 16 residues. The CDR3 nucleotides are TGTGCCAGCTCACCGCTAACAGGGAGGAGGAACACTGAAGCTTTCTTT. It yields the protein CASSPLTGRRNTEAFF. Combining the CDR3 with reference TRBV18 and TRBJ1-1 gives the whole variable domain NAGVMQNPRHLVRRRGQEARLRCSPMKGHSHVYWYRQLPEEGLKFMVYLQKENIIDESGMPKERFSAEFPKEGPSILRIQQVVRGDSAAYFCASSPLTGRRNTEAFFGQGTRLTVV.

This clone was found once. The chain employs TRBV10-3 and TRBJ1-4; D unclear. CDR1 is ENHRY and CDR2 is SYGVKD in the germline V gene. The CDR3 loop spans 15 amino acids. The V end was cut by 0 bases, the J end by 7 bases, with 12 bases between. The CDR3 loop is CAISESKGIPEKLFF. DNA of the CDR3: TGTGCCATCAGTGAGTCGAAAGGGATTCCTGAAAAACTGTTTTTT.

The chain employs TRBV14 and TRBJ2-5, with 12 bases fitting TRBD2. Germline V CDR1 and CDR2: SGHDN, FVKESK. V lost 5 bases and J lost 2; bases outside the gene matches: 6. CDR3 length: 16 amino acids. The chain's CDR3 is CASSGLAGTSQETQYF. The CDR3 region has the DNA TGTGCCAGCAGCGGACTAGCGGGGACAAGTCAAGAGACCCAGTACTTC.

J is TRBJ1-1 and V is TRBV18; 8 bases map to TRBD1. Germline lookup yields CDR1 KGHSH and CDR2 LQKENI. The CDR3 length is 16 residues. V lost 2 bases to trimming and J lost 1 base; unmatched junction nucleotides: 6. The CDR3 is CASSPIRDRKNTEAFF. The CDR3 DNA reads TGTGCCAGCTCACCAATCCGGGACAGGAAGAACACTGAAGCTTTCTTT.

This clone was detected once. The V and J genes are TRBV23-1 and TRBJ2-7; D may be TRBD2 (6 bases). TRBV23-1 is sorted into the ORF group, with uncertain function. The V end lost 3 bases, the J end lost 2 bases, and 11 bases lay between the germline ends. The CDR3 sequence is 14 residues long. The DNA of the CDR3 is TGCGCCAGCAGTCATCCGGGGAGGCCCTACGAGCAGTACTTC. It encodes CASSHPGRPYEQYF.

V is TRBV4-3 and J is TRBJ2-7; 9 nucleotides line up with TRBD2. The CDR3 sequence is 15 residues long. Per germline, CDR1 LGHNA and CDR2 YSLEER. Unmatched junction bases numbered 9, after V lost 4 bases and J lost 5 bases. This CDR3 reads CASSPGGGADDEQYF. Here the CDR3 DNA reads TGCGCCAGCAGCCCGGGCGGGGGGGCGGACGACGAGCAGTACTTC.

The V gene is TRBV19, the J gene TRBJ2-7; D perhaps matches TRBD2 (6 bases). The germline V gene encodes CDR1 LNHDA and CDR2 SQIVND (reference sequence). The length of the CDR3 is 15 residues. V lost 1 base and J lost 5, with 15 bases in between. DNA for the CDR3: TGTGCCAGTAGTATAGCCCACCCGGGGGTCCACGAGCAGTACTTC. It codes for CASSIAHPGVHEQYF.

The count of this clone is one. The V gene is TRBV7-2, the J gene TRBJ2-1, with D perhaps matching TRBD1 (5 bases). There are 13 residues in the CDR3. Trimming stripped 4 bases from V and 4 bases from J, with 8 bases between. Germline loops: CDR1 SGHTA, CDR2 FQGNSA. This chain's CDR3 is CASSSQGYNEQFF. In nucleotides, the CDR3 is TGTGCCAGCAGCTCCCAGGGATACAATGAGCAGTTCTTC.

V usage is TRBV7-2 and J usage is TRBJ1-2; the D gene is possibly TRBD1 (6 bases). The CDR3 is made up of 15 amino acids. Germline V CDR1 and CDR2: SGHTA, FQGNSA. Trimming left V 1 base short and J 4 bases short, with 13 bases between. CDR3 in amino acids: CASSLVSGAGYGYTF. As DNA, the CDR3 is TGTGCCAGCAGCTTAGTGTCAGGGGCGGGCTATGGCTACACCTTC.